This T cell receptor (beta chain) was found in a study of blood T cell repertoires in COVID-19. On the study more broadly: Nucleic acid was either cDNA or gDNA, and it came from T cells, B-cell-depleted T cells, or PBMCs.

In the source study's methods: Quantification of nucleated cells was approximated via reference gene primer amplification. Generated by immunoSEQ multiplex PCR, the TCRdb table keeps only in-frame clones and is missing some. From that table come the V and J calls and clone size; the DNA was used to work out D and trimming. Seen here are about 160,000 clones, roughly 90% observed once, and the top ten hold 4.8%. While infection was still active, Seattle patients were enrolled and then followed longitudinally. The CDR3 loop spans 15 amino acids. The germline V gene has CDR1 SGHAT and CDR2 FQNNGV. V shed 5 bases and J 5 bases; nucleotides not matched to a gene: 4.

V gene TRBV11-2 combines with J gene TRBJ2-2, with 11 bases lining up with TRBD2. The TCR comes from a man aged 30 to 45 with COVID-19, enrolled during active disease. Sequenced sample: peripheral blood. CDR3 in amino acids: CASSPWTSGTGELFF. CDR3 bases: TGTGCCAGCAGCCCATGGACTAGCGGGACCGGGGAGCTGTTTTTT.